Shown below are 27 T cell receptor beta chains from a single sample sequenced in a study of long-term antiretroviral therapy in people with HIV. This was the immunoSEQ v3.0 assay at survey level. Measured with immunoSEQ multiplex PCR; TCRdb has only the in-frame clones, and not every one. The sample lists 6,500 to 8,500 clones; more than 65% were seen once. The sample here was unsorted PBMCs, taken 1.1 years after starting antiretroviral therapy. The receptors derive from a middle-aged man with HIV.

The V gene is TRBV4-1, the J gene TRBJ2-7; 9 bases align to TRBD1. Unmatched junction bases numbered 4, after V lost 4 bases and J lost 6 bases. Germline V gene lookup returns CDR1 MGHRA and CDR2 YSYEKL. The CDR3 is 13 residues long. CDR3 amino acids: CASSPGTGFEQYF. The CDR3 DNA sequence: TGCGCCAGCAGCCCAGGGACAGGGTTCGAGCAGTACTTC.

J is TRBJ2-7 and V is TRBV23-1, with a weak D call TRBD2 (7 bases). TRBV23-1 is designated an ORF whose function remains uncertain. This CDR3 contains 15 residues. V was cut by 3 bases and J by 1 base, with 13 bases left in between. CDR3 nucleotide sequence: TGCGCCAGCAGTCACGGGGGGCAGGAGTCCTACGAGCAGTACTTC. Amino acids: CASSHGGQESYEQYF.

V is TRBV4-1 and J is TRBJ1-2; D remains ambiguous. The V end was cut by 0 bases, the J end by 4 bases, with 9 bases between. The CDR3 totals 14 residues. Germline-derived CDR1 and CDR2 are MGHRA and YSYEKL. The CDR3 DNA follows: TGCGCCAGCAGCCAAGATCAGCATAGCTATGGCTACACCTTC. Translated: CASSQDQHSYGYTF.

J is TRBJ1-6 and V is TRBV25-1; 9 positions agree with TRBD1. Trimming cost V 5 bases and J 0 bases; bases outside gene matches: 5. CDR1 and CDR2 (germline): MGHDK, SYGVNS. CDR3 length equals 17 residues. The DNA for the CDR3 is TGTGCCAGCAGTCCCTCGACAGGGGGCTCCTATAATTCACCCCTCCACTTT. This codes for CASSPSTGGSYNSPLHF.

The genes are TRBV4-1 and TRBJ1-2; D remains ambiguous. The V end lost 2 bases, the J end lost 4 bases, and 17 bases lay between the germline ends. CDR1 and CDR2 (germline): MGHRA, YSYEKL. CDR3 length: 16 amino acids. CDR3 DNA: TGCGCCAGCAGCCAAACGAGACGGCAGTTTGTCTATGGCTACACCTTC. Protein product: CASSQTRRQFVYGYTF.

V and J are TRBV11-3 and TRBJ1-1; 11 nucleotides match TRBD1. Germline assignment: CDR1 SGHNT and CDR2 YENEEA. The CDR3 length is 15 residues. With V trimmed by 3 bases and J by 6 bases, 6 bases remained unmatched. The CDR3 loop reads CASSLGGQGGSEAFF. CDR3 DNA sequence: TGTGCCAGCAGCTTGGGGGGACAGGGGGGCTCTGAAGCTTTCTTT.

The rearrangement joins TRBV19 to TRBJ2-2; the match to TRBD1 covers 7 bases. The CDR3 extends over 17 amino acids. The germline V gene encodes CDR1 LNHDA and CDR2 SQIVND (reference sequence). Trimming at V came to 5 bases and at J to 2 bases, leaving 11 bases not matched to a gene. CDR3 coding DNA: TGTGCCAGTAGTTCCCCCTGGACAGGACCCAACACCGGGGAGCTGTTTTTT. Its translation: CASSSPWTGPNTGELFF.

This clone has only one observation. DNA for the CDR3: TGTGCCAGTAGTATAGAGGCAGTTCTCTCTGGGGCCAACGTCCTGACTTTC. It codes for CASSIEAVLSGANVLTF. This chain uses TRBV19 with TRBJ2-6; D uncertain. Germline V CDR1 and CDR2: LNHDA, SQIVND (reference sequence). The CDR3 is 17 residues long. V dropped 0 bases and J dropped 0 bases, with 9 bases sitting between them. The full variable domain, completed using reference TRBV19 and TRBJ2-6, is DGGITQSPKYLFRKEGQNVTLSCEQNLNHDAMYWYRQDPGQGLRLIYYSQIVNDFQKGDIAEGYSVSREKKESFPLTVTSAQKNPTAFYLCASSIEAVLSGANVLTFGAGSRLTVL.

V is TRBV6-6 and J is TRBJ2-1; D possibly matches TRBD1 or TRBD2 (6 bases each). The CDR3 runs to 15 residues. Germline CDR1 MNHNY, CDR2 SVGAGI (reference sequence). The V end lost 2 bases, the J end lost 10 bases, and 18 bases lay between the germline ends. This CDR3 reads CASSYQGTPSGEQFF. The CDR3 DNA is TGTGCCAGCAGTTACCAGGGGACTCCTTCAGGGGAGCAGTTCTTC.

This rearrangement joins TRBV11-3 to TRBJ1-6; D is unresolved. This CDR3 region has 13 residues. Germline V gene sequence: CDR1 SGHNT, CDR2 YENEEA. Trimming shortened V by 5 bases and J by 10 bases, and 12 bases separated the two germline ends. Here the CDR3 reads CASSPTRQSPLHF. The CDR3 bases are TGTGCCAGCAGCCCGACGAGACAATCACCCCTCCACTTT.

In its sample, this clone was seen a few times. J is TRBJ2-3 and V is TRBV4-1, with 9 bases matching TRBD2. This CDR3 is 14 amino acids long. The germline CDR1 and CDR2 sequences are MGHRA and YSYEKL. The junction had 3 bases not matched to a gene; V was cut back by 1 base and J by 7 bases. The CDR3 DNA is TGCGCCAGCAGCCAAGTACTAGCGGGCCATACGCAGTATTTT. Protein sequence: CASSQVLAGHTQYF.

The chain combines TRBV9 with TRBJ2-1, with 8 bases aligning to TRBD2. After removal of 2 bases from V and 5 bases from J, the junction contained 15 bases not matched to a gene. This CDR3 has 18 amino acids. The germline V gene encodes CDR1 SGDLS and CDR2 YYNGEE. CDR3 DNA sequence: TGTGCCAGCAGCGTCTTAAGCGGGGGCCCCAGGTGGGACAATGAGCAGTTCTTC. As protein: CASSVLSGGPRWDNEQFF.

CDR3 nucleotides: TGTGCCAGCCGAATAATGGTTTTAAACACTGAAGCTTTCTTT. The encoded protein is CASRIMVLNTEAFF. This rearrangement joins TRBV19 to TRBJ1-1; D gene uncertain. Looked up from germline, CDR1 is LNHDA and CDR2 is SQIVND (reference sequence). CDR3 length: 14 amino acids. Trimming stripped 9 bases from V and 2 bases from J, with 16 bases between.

This sequence joins TRBV12-5 and TRBJ2-1, with 7 bases lining up with TRBD1. Per the germline V gene, CDR1 is LGHNT and CDR2 is FRNRAP. This CDR3 is built from 14 residues. V was pared by 2 bases and J by 8 bases, with 6 bases of the junction left unmatched. The CDR3 spells CASGLLTGEDEQFF. Here the CDR3 DNA reads TGTGCTAGTGGTTTGTTAACAGGGGAAGATGAGCAGTTCTTC.

The chain is built from TRBV6-5 and TRBJ2-1, with 9 bases aligning to TRBD1. The CDR3 covers 15 residues. The V and J ends lost 5 bases and 4 bases, in that order; junction bases with no gene match: 6. CDR1 MNHEY and CDR2 SVGAGI come from the germline V gene. DNA for the CDR3: TGTGCCAGCAGTACGGACAGGGGCCTTTACAATGAGCAGTTCTTC. This encodes CASSTDRGLYNEQFF.

The chain recombines TRBV5-6 with TRBJ2-7; TRBD1 or TRBD2 may be the D gene (7 bases each). Per germline, CDR1 SGHDT and CDR2 YYEEEE. This CDR3 has 15 residues. V was cut by 4 bases and J by 3 bases, with 17 bases left in between. This chain's CDR3 is CASSRGRGPGYEQYF. CDR3 in DNA: TGTGCCAGCAGCCGGGGGAGGGGGCCAGGCTACGAGCAGTACTTC.

The chain recombines TRBV6-1 with TRBJ2-1; 12 bases align to TRBD2. J lost 6 bases, V lost 0 bases, and 6 bases had no gene match. The CDR3 loop spans 17 amino acids. The V gene's germline CDR1 is MNHNS and CDR2 SASEGT. The CDR3 sequence: CASSEARLAGAFNEQFF. The CDR3 DNA follows: TGTGCCAGCAGTGAAGCGCGACTAGCGGGGGCCTTCAATGAGCAGTTCTTC.

This clone was observed a single time. This chain links TRBV7-2 with TRBJ2-3; 11 bases map to TRBD2. Germline CDR1 SGHTA, CDR2 FQGNSA. The CDR3 is 17 residues long. The ends lost 3 bases at V and 2 bases at J; junction bases unmatched: 7. The chain's CDR3 is CASSLASSGGITDTQYF. Here the CDR3 DNA reads TGTGCCAGCAGCTTGGCGTCTAGCGGGGGGATCACAGATACGCAGTATTTT.

The chain is built from TRBV27 and TRBJ1-5; TRBD1 matches at 8 bases. J gave up 5 bases and V 6 bases, and 3 bases lay outside the gene matches. The V gene's germline CDR1 is MNHEY and CDR2 SMNVEV (reference sequence). This CDR3 is built from 13 residues. CDR3: CASSLTGDQPQHF. The CDR3 DNA reads as TGTGCCAGCAGCCTGACAGGGGATCAGCCCCAGCATTTT.

The rearrangement joins TRBV19 to TRBJ2-7; tentatively, D is TRBD1 (5 bases). The CDR3 is 15 residues long. V dropped 5 bases and J dropped 0 bases, with 14 bases sitting between them. The germline gives CDR1 LNHDA, CDR2 SQIVND (reference sequence). Here the CDR3 DNA reads TGTGCCAGTAGTCCTTCAGGGCTCAGCTCCTACGAGCAGTACTTC. Protein: CASSPSGLSSYEQYF.

The rearrangement joins TRBV2 to TRBJ1-2; no clear D. This CDR3 spans 13 amino acids. V was pared by 2 bases and J by 5 bases, with 9 bases between. From germline, CDR1 is SNHLY and CDR2 FYNNEI. The CDR3 is CASSEWRNYGYTF. Here the CDR3 DNA reads TGTGCCAGCAGTGAATGGCGTAATTATGGCTACACCTTC.

The CDR3 reads CASSSGTGDREQYF. CDR3 DNA sequence: TGTGCCAGCAGCTCCGGGACAGGTGATCGCGAGCAGTACTTC. V and J are TRBV5-4 and TRBJ2-7; 8 bases match TRBD1. CDR3 size: 14 residues. V lost 3 bases and J lost 6; bases outside the gene matches: 8. Germline V gene lookup returns CDR1 SGHNT and CDR2 YYREEE (reference sequence).

The rearrangement uses TRBV19 and TRBJ1-6, with no clear D. The CDR3 is 13 amino acids. V was cut by 2 bases and J by 9 bases, with 8 bases left in between. The germline CDR1 and CDR2 sequences are LNHDA and SQIVND (reference sequence). CDR3 amino acids: CASSIIVGSPLHF. In DNA, the CDR3 is TGTGCCAGTAGTATAATCGTGGGTTCACCCCTCCACTTT. Full variable domain (remainder filled in from reference TRBV19 and TRBJ1-6): DGGITQSPKYLFRKEGQNVTLSCEQNLNHDAMYWYRQDPGQGLRLIYYSQIVNDFQKGDIAEGYSVSREKKESFPLTVTSAQKNPTAFYLCASSIIVGSPLHFGNGTRLTVT.

This chain connects TRBV19 to TRBJ2-7; 7 bases are shared with TRBD2. This CDR3 is 15 amino acids long. With V trimmed by 4 bases and J by 6 bases, 12 bases remained unmatched. Looked up from germline, CDR1 is LNHDA and CDR2 is SQIVND (reference sequence). In DNA form, the CDR3 reads TGTGCCAGTAGTACCCGGATAGCGGGTGTGTTCGAGCAGTACTTC. Protein: CASSTRIAGVFEQYF.

The chain links TRBV11-2 to TRBJ1-1; no firm D call. V lost 4 bases, J lost 7 bases, and 25 bases lay in between. Germline-derived CDR1 and CDR2 are SGHAT and FQNNGV. The CDR3 has 17 residues. The CDR3 coding sequence is TGTGCCAGCAGCTCCCTGGTGGCGTGGCAGCCCATTTATGAAGCTTTCTTT. This encodes CASSSLVAWQPIYEAFF.

This chain joins TRBV5-1 and TRBJ1-1; 7 nucleotides align to TRBD1. The CDR3 consists of 14 residues. The germline CDR1 and CDR2 sequences are SGHRS and YFSETQ. With 0 bases clipped from V and 6 bases from J, the junction kept 5 bases outside the gene matches. The CDR3 DNA follows: TGCGCCAGCAGCTTGGACAGGGGATTCGCTGAAGCTTTCTTT. It is translated as CASSLDRGFAEAFF.

This chain links TRBV4-2 with TRBJ2-3; 8 bases match TRBD1. Per germline, CDR1 LGHNA and CDR2 YNFKEQ. The CDR3 has 16 amino acids. V shed 0 bases, J shed 1 base, and the junction held 3 bases outside the gene matches. CDR3 sequence reads: CASSQEMGQGTDTQYF. The CDR3 DNA follows: TGTGCCAGCAGCCAAGAGATGGGACAGGGCACAGATACGCAGTATTTT.